A selection of T cell receptor beta chains follows, all from one sample in a study of OX40 agonist ivuxolimab in advanced cancers. Sequencing was performed with immunoSEQ multiplex PCR; in TCRdb, only in-frame clones are kept and a portion is missing. The sample has tens of thousands of clones, roughly 87% seen once. Sequenced material: CD4+ or CD8+ T cells sorted from blood, taken in a trial of the OX40 agonist ivuxolimab. The receptor set was obtained from an adult with an advanced solid tumor such as melanoma, head and neck, liver or kidney cancer. Each CDR3 is given with its conserved first and last residue. D genes are given only for firm matches. Clone size, where shown, is once, few, many, or a class for clones that have expanded.

D: -; J: TRBJ2-1; size: -; V: TRBV7-9; CDR3: CASSLADGLYNEQFF; DNA: TGTGCCAGCAGCTTAGCCGACGGACTATACAATGAGCAGTTCTTC
D: -; J: TRBJ1-1; size: once; V: TRBV19; CDR3: CASRGGLTEAFF; DNA: TGTGCCAGTAGAGGAGGGCTCACTGAAGCTTTCTTT
D: -; J: TRBJ1-5; size: -; V: TRBV28; CDR3: CASSRQYSNQPQHF; DNA: TGTGCCAGCAGTAGACAGTATAGCAATCAGCCCCAGCATTTT
D: -; J: TRBJ1-2; size: -; V: TRBV28; CDR3: CASSLTLGDGYTF; DNA: TGTGCCAGCAGTTTAACCCTAGGCGATGGCTACACCTTC
D: -; J: TRBJ2-1; size: -; V: TRBV9; CDR3: CASSAETFQHEQFF; DNA: TGTGCCAGCAGCGCCGAGACCTTTCAGCATGAGCAGTTCTTC
D: -; J: TRBJ2-1; size: -; V: TRBV19; CDR3: CASSIFGSSYNEQFF; DNA: TGTGCCAGTAGTATATTTGGTAGCTCCTACAATGAGCAGTTCTTC
D: TRBD2; J: TRBJ2-7; size: -; V: TRBV7-9; CDR3: CASSLLAGVEQYF; DNA: TGTGCCAGCAGCCTCCTAGCGGGAGTCGAGCAGTACTTC
D: TRBD2; J: TRBJ2-3; size: few; V: TRBV9; CDR3: CASSVGIAGATDTQYF; DNA: TGTGCCAGCAGCGTCGGAATAGCGGGAGCCACAGATACGCAGTATTTT
D: -; J: TRBJ2-5; size: -; V: TRBV19; CDR3: CASSPSGQRLGTQYF; DNA: TGTGCCAGTAGTCCTTCAGGGCAGAGACTGGGGACCCAGTACTTC
D: -; J: TRBJ1-6; size: -; V: TRBV30; CDR3: CAWSVTYLTFHF; DNA: TGTGCCTGGAGTGTAACGTATCTCACCTTCCACTTT
D: TRBD1; J: TRBJ1-1; size: -; V: TRBV6-5; CDR3: CASSYSETGGTEAFF; DNA: TGTGCCAGCAGTTACTCGGAAACAGGGGGCACTGAAGCTTTCTTT
D: -; J: TRBJ2-3; size: -; V: TRBV7-3; CDR3: CASSSDGFRGDTQYF; DNA: TGTGCCAGCAGCTCAGACGGCTTTCGGGGGGATACGCAGTATTTT
D: -; J: TRBJ2-1; size: -; V: TRBV19; CDR3: CASSPWGNEQFF; DNA: TGTGCCAGTAGCCCCTGGGGGAATGAGCAGTTCTTC
D: -; J: TRBJ2-3; size: few; V: TRBV4-1; CDR3: CASSQGAGTDTQYF; DNA: TGCGCCAGCAGCCAAGGAGCGGGCACAGATACGCAGTATTTT
D: TRBD1; J: TRBJ2-1; size: -; V: TRBV7-9; CDR3: CASSPWPDRGNEQFF; DNA: TGTGCCAGCAGCCCCTGGCCGGACAGGGGGAATGAGCAGTTCTTC
D: TRBD1; J: TRBJ2-7; size: -; V: TRBV4-2; CDR3: CASSQVAGTGEVGEQYF; DNA: TGTGCCAGCAGCCAAGTCGCTGGGACAGGGGAAGTAGGGGAGCAGTACTTC
D: -; J: TRBJ1-1; size: -; V: TRBV27; CDR3: CASSSLVGENTEAFF; DNA: TGTGCCAGCAGTTCACTAGTGGGGGAGAACACTGAAGCTTTCTTT
D: TRBD2; J: TRBJ2-7; size: -; V: TRBV7-3; CDR3: CASSLTPGTSGRGDYEQYF; DNA: TGTGCCAGCAGCTTAACGCCCGGGACTAGCGGGAGGGGTGACTACGAGCAGTACTTC
D: TRBD2; J: TRBJ2-5; size: -; V: TRBV28; CDR3: CASSFLNRGGGETQYF; DNA: TGTGCCAGCAGTTTCTTAAACCGCGGGGGAGGAGAGACCCAGTACTTC
D: -; J: TRBJ2-7; size: -; V: TRBV2; CDR3: CASRDSSYEQYF; DNA: TGTGCCAGCAGGGACAGCTCCTACGAGCAGTACTTC
D: -; J: TRBJ2-7; size: -; V: TRBV11-2; CDR3: CASSPPGLSYEQYF; DNA: TGTGCCAGCAGCCCACCGGGGCTCTCCTACGAGCAGTACTTC
D: TRBD2; J: TRBJ2-7; size: -; V: TRBV16; CDR3: CASDSTSGRGYEQYF; DNA: TGTGCCAGCGACTCCACTAGCGGGAGAGGCTACGAGCAGTACTTC